This entry lists 17 T cell receptor beta chains sequenced from one sample in a study of blood T cell repertoires in COVID-19 (dated by TCRdb to about 2020). The protocol used for the library was the immunoSEQ multiplex PCR assay. Here the immuneACCESS table is served through TCRdb, limited to in-frame sequences with V and J called. Missing clones are a known gap in these copies; in checked studies unresolved V genes cover under half, and the rest lacks a known reason. This sample lists roughly 330,000 clones; 80% to 90% were detected once. The top ten constitute approximately 5.3% of the sample. The sample consisted of PBMCs or T cells enriched from blood (not recorded which). All receptors derive from a woman in her twenties or thirties who had recovered from COVID-19.

CDR3 nucleotide sequence: TGTGCCAGCAGTTTTATTGTCTCAGGGGAAGCTTTCTTT. Its translation: CASSFIVSGEAFF. The chain employs TRBV12-3 or TRBV12-4 and TRBJ1-1; maybe TRBD1 (5 bases). Between the trimmed V and J ends, which lost 3 bases and 8 bases, there was a span of 13 bases. This CDR3 contains 13 residues.

The chain is built from TRBV7-6 and TRBJ2-7, with TRBD2 matching 7 bases. This CDR3 has 13 amino acids. Trimming cost V 6 bases and J 5 bases; bases outside gene matches: 7. The V gene's germline CDR1 is SGHVS and CDR2 FNYEAQ. CDR3: CASSRTGGNEQYF. The DNA for the CDR3 is TGTGCCAGCAGTAGAACGGGAGGAAACGAGCAGTACTTC.

The J gene is TRBJ1-1, the V gene TRBV30; weak D call: TRBD1 (6 bases). CDR3 length: 16 amino acids. V was clipped by 2 bases and J by 11 bases, with 27 bases between them. Per the germline V gene, CDR1 is GTSNPN and CDR2 is SVGIG (reference sequence). The CDR3 DNA is TGTGCCTGGAGTTGGGGGCAGGGTGGGCGTAGCGTAGCGGCTTTCTTT. It is translated as CAWSWGQGGRSVAAFF.

The J gene is TRBJ1-2, the V gene TRBV5-4; D remains ambiguous. Germline V gives CDR1 SGHNT, CDR2 YYREEE (reference sequence). V shed 4 bases and J shed 1 base, with 14 bases lying between them. The CDR3 covers 15 residues. In DNA, the CDR3 is TGTGCCAGCAGCCCTTCGGGAGGGATTAACTATGGCTACACCTTC. Protein: CASSPSGGINYGYTF.

A single count supports this clone. The chain carries TRBV7-8 and TRBJ2-7; a weak D match, TRBD2 (6 bases). This CDR3 has 12 residues. Germline V gene lookup returns CDR1 SGHVS and CDR2 FQNEAQ. V lost 3 bases to trimming and J lost 7 bases, with 10 bases between them. The CDR3 sequence is CASSFGGEEQYF. For the CDR3, the DNA is TGTGCCAGCAGCTTTGGCGGGGAAGAGCAGTACTTC.

This clone has just one count. V is TRBV10-3 and J is TRBJ2-5; D is uncertain. CDR1 ENHRY and CDR2 SYGVKD come from the germline V gene. The CDR3 is made up of 12 amino acids. V was shortened by 0 bases and J by 5 bases, with 4 bases between the two germline ends. The CDR3, as DNA: TGTGCCATCAGTGAGTCGGAGGAGACCCAGTACTTC. Amino acids: CAISESEETQYF.

This clone was recorded only once. The rearrangement uses TRBV5-1 and TRBJ2-6, with a tentative D call TRBD1 (7 bases). The CDR3 length is 17 residues. V lost 0 bases and J lost 0, with 10 bases in between. Looked up from germline, CDR1 is SGHRS and CDR2 is YFSETQ. The CDR3 is CASSLGQGGSGANVLTF. The CDR3, as DNA: TGCGCCAGCAGCTTGGGACAGGGAGGCTCTGGGGCCAACGTCCTGACTTTC.

This clone was seen only once. The chain uses TRBV10-1 and TRBJ2-2; 10 bases agree with TRBD1. The CDR3 length is 19 residues. Per germline, CDR1 WNHNN and CDR2 SYGVQD (reference sequence). V shed 4 bases and J 5 bases; nucleotides not matched to a gene: 16. CDR3: CASSGPGQGWWGWTGELFF. Here the CDR3 DNA reads TGCGCCAGCAGTGGACCGGGACAGGGGTGGTGGGGCTGGACCGGGGAGCTGTTTTTT.

CDR3 bases: TGTGCCTGGAGTGACCTATTAAGGGGGACGGCTGAAAAACTGTTTTTT. This codes for CAWSDLLRGTAEKLFF. V is TRBV30 and J is TRBJ1-4; D might be TRBD1 (6 bases). V was trimmed by 1 base and J by 7 bases, leaving 19 bases between them. The CDR3 spans 16 residues. CDR1 is GTSNPN, CDR2 SVGIG, per germline (reference sequence).

This chain links TRBV11-2 with TRBJ1-4; the match to TRBD1 covers 8 bases. Unmatched junction bases numbered 6, after V lost 4 bases and J lost 8 bases. Germline V lookup: CDR1 SGHAT, CDR2 FQNNGV. The CDR3 is 14 amino acids. The DNA of the CDR3 is TGTGCCAGCAGCTATGACAGGGGTGGAGAAAAACTGTTTTTT. It yields the protein CASSYDRGGEKLFF.

The gene calls are TRBV27 and TRBJ1-6; the match to TRBD1 covers 8 bases. Germline trimming cut 5 bases from V and 0 bases from J; bases unmatched to any gene: 6. This CDR3 spans 17 amino acids. Per the germline V gene, CDR1 is MNHEY and CDR2 is SMNVEV (reference sequence). In DNA form, the CDR3 reads TGTGCCAGCAGTGATTGGGACAGGAGCTCCTATAATTCACCCCTCCACTTT. The encoded protein is CASSDWDRSSYNSPLHF.

V is TRBV19 and J is TRBJ2-6; a possible D gene is TRBD2 (5 bases). The germline V and J ends were trimmed by 7 bases and 2 bases, with 18 bases remaining between them. The CDR3 is made up of 17 amino acids. Germline values: CDR1 LNHDA, CDR2 SQIVND (reference sequence). The DNA of the CDR3 is TGTGCCAGTACCCTTTCTCGAGGGCGGACTGGGGCCAACGTCCTGACTTTC. Its translation: CASTLSRGRTGANVLTF.

This chain joins TRBV11-2 and TRBJ1-2, with 7 positions matching TRBD1. Trimming cost V 5 bases and J 1 base; bases outside gene matches: 4. The CDR3 consists of 14 residues. Germline CDR1 SGHAT, CDR2 FQNNGV. CDR3 DNA sequence: TGTGCCAGCAGCGGGACAGTGATTAACTATGGCTACACCTTC. Protein product: CASSGTVINYGYTF.

The chain carries TRBV6-5 and TRBJ1-2; 9 nucleotides line up with TRBD1. This CDR3 has 14 amino acids. Germline CDR1 MNHEY, CDR2 SVGAGI. Trimming cost V 6 bases and J 6 bases; bases outside gene matches: 8. The CDR3 sequence is CASRVNTGGHGYTF. In nucleotides, the CDR3 is TGTGCCAGCAGGGTAAACACAGGGGGCCATGGCTACACCTTC.

This chain uses TRBV5-5 with TRBJ1-3; D ambiguous. V lost 4 bases and J 0 bases, leaving 17 bases between the germline ends. CDR1 and CDR2 (germline): SGHKS, YYEKEE (reference sequence). The CDR3 covers 17 residues. The CDR3 loop is CASSGGGKSYSGNTIYF. In DNA form, the CDR3 reads TGTGCCAGCAGCGGCGGCGGCAAGTCATACTCTGGAAACACCATATATTTT.

V is TRBV5-1 and J is TRBJ2-2; 13 positions match TRBD2. This CDR3 is 15 amino acids long. V lost 4 bases, J lost 6 bases, and 3 bases stayed unmatched. Germline V gene sequence: CDR1 SGHRS, CDR2 YFSETQ. CDR3 nucleotides: TGCGCCAGCAGCGCGGGACTAGCGGGGCCCGGGGAGCTGTTTTTT. Amino acid sequence: CASSAGLAGPGELFF.

On this clone itself: The same CDR3 is also encoded by other DNA sequences in this sample. This rearrangement joins TRBV30 to TRBJ1-6; 7 bases are a match to TRBD1. The CDR3 loop spans 14 amino acids. The germline CDR1 and CDR2 sequences are GTSNPN and SVGIG (reference sequence). V lost 0 bases to trimming and J lost 7 bases; unmatched junction nucleotides: 3. CDR3 bases: TGTGCCTGGAGTGTACCAGGGGGGAATTCACCCCTCCACTTT. Translation gives CAWSVPGGNSPLHF.